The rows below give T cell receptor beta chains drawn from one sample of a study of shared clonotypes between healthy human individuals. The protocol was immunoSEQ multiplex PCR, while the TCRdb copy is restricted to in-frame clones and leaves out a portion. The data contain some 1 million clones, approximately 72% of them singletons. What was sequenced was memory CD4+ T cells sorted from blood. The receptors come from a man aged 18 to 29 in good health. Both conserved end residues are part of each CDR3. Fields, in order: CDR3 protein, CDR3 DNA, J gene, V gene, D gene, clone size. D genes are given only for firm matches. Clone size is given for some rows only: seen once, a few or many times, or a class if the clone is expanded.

CDR3: CASSLGHLTGGVQPQHF; DNA: TGTGCCAGCAGCTTAGGCCATTTGACAGGGGGTGTTCAGCCCCAGCATTTT; J: TRBJ1-5; V: TRBV13; D: TRBD1; size: -
CDR3: CASSFLLPQAFF; DNA: TGTGCCAGCAGCTTCCTACTGCCTCAAGCTTTCTTT; J: TRBJ1-1; V: TRBV7-3; D: -; size: -
CDR3: CASSKGRGVYSNQPQHF; DNA: TGTGCCAGCAGCAAGGGACGAGGGGTCTATAGCAATCAGCCCCAGCATTTT; J: TRBJ1-5; V: TRBV21-1; D: -; size: -
CDR3: CASSLAGSSNEKLFF; DNA: TGCGCCAGCAGCTTGGCCGGCAGCAGTAATGAAAAACTGTTTTTT; J: TRBJ1-4; V: TRBV5-1; D: -; size: -
CDR3: CASRIGVQETQYF; DNA: TGTGCCAGCAGGATAGGGGTGCAAGAGACCCAGTACTTC; J: TRBJ2-5; V: TRBV7-2; D: -; size: -
CDR3: CASSATLEVVDEQFF; DNA: TGTGCCAGCAGCGCGACACTTGAGGTGGTCGATGAGCAGTTCTTC; J: TRBJ2-1; V: TRBV11-2; D: -; size: -
CDR3: CASSEPAGYEQYF; DNA: TGTGCCAGCAGTGAACCGGCTGGCTACGAGCAGTACTTC; J: TRBJ2-7; V: TRBV6-1; D: -; size: -
CDR3: CASSGGGIGGQPQHF; DNA: TGTGCCAGCAGTGGTGGTGGGATCGGCGGTCAGCCCCAGCATTTT; J: TRBJ1-5; V: TRBV25-1; D: -; size: -
CDR3: CASSLGPSGVNTGELFF; DNA: TGCGCCAGCAGCTTGGGACCTAGTGGGGTGAACACCGGGGAGCTGTTTTTT; J: TRBJ2-2; V: TRBV5-1; D: -; size: -
CDR3: CASSNYEQYF; DNA: TGTGCCAGCAGTAACTACGAGCAGTACTTC; J: TRBJ2-7; V: TRBV6-5; D: -; size: -
CDR3: CASSPAGAKGTQYF; DNA: TGTGCCAGCAGCCCAGCGGGGGCCAAGGGGACCCAGTACTTC; J: TRBJ2-5; V: TRBV13; D: TRBD2; size: -
CDR3: CAISDREGPTEAFF; DNA: TGTGCCATCAGTGACCGTGAGGGGCCCACTGAAGCTTTCTTT; J: TRBJ1-1; V: TRBV10-3; D: -; size: -
CDR3: CASITGTKNSPLHF; DNA: TGTGCCAGCATCACCGGGACGAAAAATTCACCCCTCCACTTT; J: TRBJ1-6; V: TRBV7-2; D: -; size: -
CDR3: CASSPPWGRSPLHF; DNA: TGTGCCAGCAGTCCCCCCTGGGGCCGCTCACCCCTCCACTTT; J: TRBJ1-6; V: TRBV28; D: -; size: -
CDR3: CASSLTSAGTGKREKLFF; DNA: TGTGCCAGCAGCCTAACCTCAGCCGGGACAGGGAAGCGTGAAAAACTGTTTTTT; J: TRBJ1-4; V: TRBV7-2; D: TRBD1; size: -
CDR3: CSVAGGQETQYF; DNA: TGCAGCGTTGCCGGGGGCCAAGAGACCCAGTACTTC; J: TRBJ2-5; V: TRBV29-1; D: -; size: many
CDR3: CASTGGNASPLHF; DNA: TGTGCCAGCACCGGAGGCAACGCTTCACCCCTCCACTTT; J: TRBJ1-6; V: TRBV6-6; D: -; size: -
CDR3: CASNWGRGLGDYEQYF; DNA: TGTGCCAGCAACTGGGGCCGGGGTCTGGGAGACTACGAGCAGTACTTC; J: TRBJ2-7; V: TRBV2; D: -; size: -
CDR3: CASSDRDNQPQHF; DNA: TGCGCCAGCAGTGACCGGGACAATCAGCCCCAGCATTTT; J: TRBJ1-5; V: TRBV10-2; D: -; size: -
CDR3: CASSLVGGTGDQPQHF; DNA: TGTGCCAGCAGCTTAGTCGGGGGAACAGGGGACCAGCCCCAGCATTTT; J: TRBJ1-5; V: TRBV7-2; D: TRBD1; size: -
CDR3: CASSQGQGGEKLFF; DNA: TGCGCCAGCAGCCAAGGACAGGGAGGAGAAAAACTGTTTTTT; J: TRBJ1-4; V: TRBV5-1; D: TRBD1; size: -
CDR3: CASSPRTRTARDSPLHF; DNA: TGCGCCAGCAGCCCCAGGACAAGGACAGCCCGCGATTCACCCCTCCACTTT; J: TRBJ1-6; V: TRBV5-1; D: -; size: -
CDR3: CASSLVQGDINSPLHF; DNA: TGTGCCAGCAGCTTAGTCCAGGGGGATATTAATTCACCCCTCCACTTT; J: TRBJ1-6; V: TRBV7-8; D: TRBD1; size: few
CDR3: CASSFWQGDGQPQHF; DNA: TGTGCCAGCAGTTTCTGGCAGGGGGACGGTCAGCCCCAGCATTTT; J: TRBJ1-5; V: TRBV28; D: TRBD1; size: once
CDR3: CASSADLNQPQHF; DNA: TGTGCCAGCAGCGCGGACCTCAATCAGCCCCAGCATTTT; J: TRBJ1-5; V: TRBV7-9; D: -; size: few
CDR3: CASIPAGRMNTEAFF; DNA: TGTGCCAGCATCCCAGCAGGGAGAATGAACACTGAAGCTTTCTTT; J: TRBJ1-1; V: TRBV6-5; D: -; size: -